This T cell receptor beta chain originates from a study of blood T cell repertoires in COVID-19 (dated by TCRdb to 2018 to 2020). Describing the broader study: Samples covering the acute and convalescent phases of COVID-19 were provided by collaborators in the United States, Italy and Spain. A freely available public database, intended as a resource for researchers studying the immune response to SARS-CoV-2, is where the repertoires were released. A de-identified subject ID, COVID-19 status, age in years and sex were almost always included in the sample metadata. Deeply sampled blood TCRbeta repertoires from subjects exposed to, actively infected with, or recovered from COVID-19 were included in the dataset. The prospective study material was composed of cDNA or gDNA derived from T cells, B-cell-depleted T cells, or PBMCs. HLA class I and class II types, where available, came from metadata supplied by the sample provider rather than from assay-based typing. Samples came from the ongoing ImmuneRACE study (first 160 participants) plus 1,254 subjects from 6 global collaborators.

This clone has a single count. The clone's antigen remains unknown. No qualities accompany the bases; no much larger clone lies one base away. Findings and caveats that apply to the study as a whole: The amount of clinical and demographic metadata varied by source and participant and was provided uncurated.

A second Seattle source provided samples from volunteer blood donors who had recovered from COVID-19. Collaborating institutions collected whole blood in K2EDTA tubes following their own protocols. For TCRbeta analysis, collaborators shipped samples as frozen whole blood, isolated PBMCs, or DNA extracted from either of those sample types. TCRbeta CDR3 regions were amplified from genomic DNA by means of the immunoSEQ Assay, a bias-controlled multiplex PCR. The source study handled its data this way. The number of nucleated cells in each sample was estimated by amplification of reference gene primers within the assay. Sequence reads were collapsed and filtered to measure the absolute abundance of every unique TCRbeta CDR3 rearrangement. Productive Simpson clonality was computed per sample as the square root of Simpson's diversity index over productive rearrangements. Drawn from immuneACCESS, this table holds only the in-frame rearrangements with V and J called that TCRdb kept. Clones are partly lost; checked studies trace under half to an unresolved V gene and leave the rest unexplained. The V and J calls and clone size were taken over from that table, and D and trimming were inferred from the DNA. The sample profile shows about 130,000 clones; around 85% of them were found once. Around 20% of the sample belongs to the ten largest clones.

The source material was peripheral blood. This clonotype was obtained from a woman between 45 and 60 years old who had recovered from COVID-19.

The bases are TGTGCCAGCAGCCAAAGCGGGGCGAACACCGGGGAGCTGTTTTTT. This sequence encodes CASSQSGANTGELFF. The sequence links TRBV3-1 (or the pseudogene TRBV3-2) to TRBJ2-2; the junction holds 7 bases that match TRBD2. The CDR3 starts with the cysteine, ends with the phenylalanine, and has 15 residues. Solely the CDR3 DNA is kept, with 45 bases framed from the first base. As encoded in the germline V gene (reference sequence), CDR1 is LGHDT while CDR2 is YNNKEL. V lost 2 bases and J lost 0 bases, and the count of bases not matched to a germline gene is 0.